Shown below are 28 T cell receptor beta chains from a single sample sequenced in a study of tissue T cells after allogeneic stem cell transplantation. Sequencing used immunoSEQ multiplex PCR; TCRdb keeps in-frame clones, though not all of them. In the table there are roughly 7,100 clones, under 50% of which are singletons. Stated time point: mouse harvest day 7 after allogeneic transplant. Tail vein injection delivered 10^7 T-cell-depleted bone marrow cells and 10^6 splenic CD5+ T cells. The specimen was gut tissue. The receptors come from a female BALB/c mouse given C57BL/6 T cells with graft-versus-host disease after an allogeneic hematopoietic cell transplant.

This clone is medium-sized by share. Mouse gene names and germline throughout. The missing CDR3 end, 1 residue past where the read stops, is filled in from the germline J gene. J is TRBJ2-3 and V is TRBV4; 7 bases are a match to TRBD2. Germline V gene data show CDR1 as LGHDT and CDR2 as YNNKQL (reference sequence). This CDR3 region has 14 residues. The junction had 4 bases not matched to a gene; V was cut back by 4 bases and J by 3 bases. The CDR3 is CASSLRGGAETLYF. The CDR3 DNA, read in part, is TGTGCCAGCAGCTTGCGGGGGGGAGCAGAAACGCTGTAT.

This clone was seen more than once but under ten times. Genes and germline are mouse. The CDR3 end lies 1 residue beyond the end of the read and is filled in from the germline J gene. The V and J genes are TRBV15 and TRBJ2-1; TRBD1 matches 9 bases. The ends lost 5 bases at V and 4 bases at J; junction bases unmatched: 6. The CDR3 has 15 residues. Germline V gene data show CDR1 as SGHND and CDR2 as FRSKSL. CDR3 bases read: TGTGCCAGCAGTCCCGGACAGGGGTGGTATGCTGAGCAGTTC. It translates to CASSPGQGWYAEQF. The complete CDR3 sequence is CASSPGQGWYAEQFF.

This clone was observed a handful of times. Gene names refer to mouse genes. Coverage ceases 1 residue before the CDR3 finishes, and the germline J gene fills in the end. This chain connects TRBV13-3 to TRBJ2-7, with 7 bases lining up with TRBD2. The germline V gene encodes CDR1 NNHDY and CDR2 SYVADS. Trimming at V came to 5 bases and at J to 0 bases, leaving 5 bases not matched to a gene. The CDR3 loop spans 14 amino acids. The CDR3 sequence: CASSELGSSYEQYF. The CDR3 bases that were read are TGTGCCAGCAGCGAACTGGGGAGCTCCTATGAACAGTAC.

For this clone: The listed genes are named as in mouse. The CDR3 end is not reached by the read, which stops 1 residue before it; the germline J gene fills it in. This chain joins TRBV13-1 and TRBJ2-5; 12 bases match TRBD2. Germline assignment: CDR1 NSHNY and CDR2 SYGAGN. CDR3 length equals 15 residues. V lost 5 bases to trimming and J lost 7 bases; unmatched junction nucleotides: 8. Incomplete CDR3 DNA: TGTGCCAGCAGCCCGGGACTGGGGGGAGGGTACACCCAGTAC. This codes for CASSPGLGGGYTQY. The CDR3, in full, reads CASSPGLGGGYTQYF.

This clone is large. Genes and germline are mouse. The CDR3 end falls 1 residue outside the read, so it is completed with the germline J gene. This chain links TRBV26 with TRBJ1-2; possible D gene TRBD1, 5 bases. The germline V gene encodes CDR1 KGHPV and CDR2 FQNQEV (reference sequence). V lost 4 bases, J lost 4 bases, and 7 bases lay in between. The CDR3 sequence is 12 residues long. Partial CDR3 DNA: TGTGCCAGCAGTCCGGGGCTCTCCGACTACACC. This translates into CASSPGLSDYT. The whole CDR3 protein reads CASSPGLSDYTF.

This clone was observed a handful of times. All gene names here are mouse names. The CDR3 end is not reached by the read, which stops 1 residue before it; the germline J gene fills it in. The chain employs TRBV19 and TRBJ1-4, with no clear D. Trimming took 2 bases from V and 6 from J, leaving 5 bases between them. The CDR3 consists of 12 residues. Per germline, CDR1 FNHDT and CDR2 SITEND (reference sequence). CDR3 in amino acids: CASSIRDERLFF. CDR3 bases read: TGTGCCAGCAGTATTCGGGACGAAAGATTATTT.

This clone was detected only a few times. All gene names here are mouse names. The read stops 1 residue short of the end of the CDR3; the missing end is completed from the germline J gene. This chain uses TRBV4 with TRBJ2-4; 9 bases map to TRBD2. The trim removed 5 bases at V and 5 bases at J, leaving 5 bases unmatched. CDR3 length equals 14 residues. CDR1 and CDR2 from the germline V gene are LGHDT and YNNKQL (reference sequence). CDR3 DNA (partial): TGTGCCAGCAGCCCCGGGACTGGGACAAACACCTTGTAC. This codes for CASSPGTGTNTLY. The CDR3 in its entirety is CASSPGTGTNTLYF.

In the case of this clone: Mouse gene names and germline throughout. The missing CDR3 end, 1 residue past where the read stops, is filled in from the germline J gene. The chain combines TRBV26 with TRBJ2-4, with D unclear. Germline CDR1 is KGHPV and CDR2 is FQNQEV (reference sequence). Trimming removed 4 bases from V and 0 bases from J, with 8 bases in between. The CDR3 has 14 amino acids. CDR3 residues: CASSPTTSQNTLYF. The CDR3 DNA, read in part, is TGTGCCAGCAGTCCGACTACTAGTCAAAACACCTTGTAC.

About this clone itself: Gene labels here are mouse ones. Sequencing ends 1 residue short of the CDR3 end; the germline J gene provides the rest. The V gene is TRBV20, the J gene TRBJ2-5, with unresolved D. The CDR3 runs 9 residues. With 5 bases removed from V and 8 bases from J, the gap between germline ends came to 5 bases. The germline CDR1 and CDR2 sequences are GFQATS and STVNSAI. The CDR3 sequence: CGAAPTQYF. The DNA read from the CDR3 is TGTGGTGCTGCCCCCACCCAGTAC.

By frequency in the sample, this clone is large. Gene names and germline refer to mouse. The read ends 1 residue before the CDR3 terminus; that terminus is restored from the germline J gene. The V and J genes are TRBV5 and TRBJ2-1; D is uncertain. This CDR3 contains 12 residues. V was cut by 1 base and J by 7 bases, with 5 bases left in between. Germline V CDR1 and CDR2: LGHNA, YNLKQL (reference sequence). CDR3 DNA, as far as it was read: TGTGCCAGCAGCCAAGTAGGGGCTGAGCAGTTC. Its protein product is CASSQVGAEQF. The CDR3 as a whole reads CASSQVGAEQFF.

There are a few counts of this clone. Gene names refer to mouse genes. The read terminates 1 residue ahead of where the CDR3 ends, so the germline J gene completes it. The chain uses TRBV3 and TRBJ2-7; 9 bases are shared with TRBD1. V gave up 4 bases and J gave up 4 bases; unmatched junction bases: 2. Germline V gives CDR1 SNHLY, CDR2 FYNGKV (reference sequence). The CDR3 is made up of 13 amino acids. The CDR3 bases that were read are TGTGCCAGCAGCTCGGGACAGGGTTATGAACAGTAC. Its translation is CASSSGQGYEQY. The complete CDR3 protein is CASSSGQGYEQYF.

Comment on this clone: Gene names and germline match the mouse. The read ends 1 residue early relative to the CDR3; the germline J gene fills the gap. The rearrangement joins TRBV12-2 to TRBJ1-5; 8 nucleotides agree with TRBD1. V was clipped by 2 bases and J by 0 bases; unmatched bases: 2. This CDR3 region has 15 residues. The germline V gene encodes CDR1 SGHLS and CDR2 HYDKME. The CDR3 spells CASSPGQANNQAPLF. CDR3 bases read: TGTGCCAGCTCTCCGGGACAGGCTAACAACCAGGCTCCGCTT.

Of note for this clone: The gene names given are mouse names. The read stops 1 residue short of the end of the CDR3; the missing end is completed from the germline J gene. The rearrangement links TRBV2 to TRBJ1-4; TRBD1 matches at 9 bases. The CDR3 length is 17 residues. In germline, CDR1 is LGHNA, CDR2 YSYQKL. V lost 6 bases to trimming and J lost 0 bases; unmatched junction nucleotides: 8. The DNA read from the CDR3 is TGTGCCAGCAGTACAGAGGGGGACAGGGTTTCCAACGAAAGATTATTT. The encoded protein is CASSTEGDRVSNERLF. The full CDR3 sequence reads CASSTEGDRVSNERLFF.

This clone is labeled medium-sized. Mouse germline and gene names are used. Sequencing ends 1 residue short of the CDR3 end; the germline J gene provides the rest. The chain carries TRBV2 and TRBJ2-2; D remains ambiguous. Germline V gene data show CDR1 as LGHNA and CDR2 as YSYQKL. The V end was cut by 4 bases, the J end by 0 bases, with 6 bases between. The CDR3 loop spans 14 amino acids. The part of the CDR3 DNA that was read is TGTGCCAGCAGCCTGGGCGCAAACACCGGGCAGCTCTAC. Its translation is CASSLGANTGQLY. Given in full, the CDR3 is CASSLGANTGQLYF.

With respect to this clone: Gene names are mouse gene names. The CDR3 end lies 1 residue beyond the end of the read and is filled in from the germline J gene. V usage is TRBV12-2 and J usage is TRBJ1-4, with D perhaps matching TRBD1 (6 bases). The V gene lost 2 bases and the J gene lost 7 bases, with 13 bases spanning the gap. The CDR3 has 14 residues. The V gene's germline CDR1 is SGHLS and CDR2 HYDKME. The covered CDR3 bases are TGTGCCAGCTCTCGAATCCGGGACACCGAAAGATTATTT. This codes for CASSRIRDTERLF. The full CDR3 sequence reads CASSRIRDTERLFF. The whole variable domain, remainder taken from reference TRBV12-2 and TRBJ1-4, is NSGVVQSPRYIIKGKGERSILKCIPISGHLSVAWYQQTQGQELKFFIQHYDKMERDKGNLPSRFSVQQFDDYHSEMNMSALELEDSAVYFCASSRIRDTERLFFGHGTKLSVL.

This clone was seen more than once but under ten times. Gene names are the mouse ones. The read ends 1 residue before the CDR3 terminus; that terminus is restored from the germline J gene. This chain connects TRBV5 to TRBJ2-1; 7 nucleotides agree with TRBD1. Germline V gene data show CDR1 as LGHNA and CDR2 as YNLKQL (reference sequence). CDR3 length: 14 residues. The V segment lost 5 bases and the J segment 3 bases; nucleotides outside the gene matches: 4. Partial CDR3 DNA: TGTGCCAGCAGCTTGGGACAGATCTATGCTGAGCAGTTC. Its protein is CASSLGQIYAEQF. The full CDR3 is CASSLGQIYAEQFF.

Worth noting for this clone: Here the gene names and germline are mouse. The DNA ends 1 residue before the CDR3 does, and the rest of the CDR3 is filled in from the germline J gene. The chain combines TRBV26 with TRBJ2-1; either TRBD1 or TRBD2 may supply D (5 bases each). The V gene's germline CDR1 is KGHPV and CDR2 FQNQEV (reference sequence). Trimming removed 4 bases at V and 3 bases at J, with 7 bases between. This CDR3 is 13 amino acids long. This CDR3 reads CASSQGAYAEQFF. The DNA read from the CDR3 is TGTGCCAGCAGTCAAGGGGCCTATGCTGAGCAGTTC.

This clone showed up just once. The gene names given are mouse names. The CDR3: CASSLAGGASQNTLYF. CDR3 DNA (partial): TGTGCTAGCAGTTTGGCTGGGGGGGCTAGTCAAAACACCTTGTAC. The chain carries TRBV29 and TRBJ2-4; 10 bases fit TRBD2. From the germline J gene comes the end of the CDR3, since the read stops 1 residue before it. V shed 3 bases, J shed 0 bases, and the junction held 3 bases outside the gene matches. Germline-derived CDR1 and CDR2 are MSHET and SYDVDS. The CDR3 length is 16 residues.

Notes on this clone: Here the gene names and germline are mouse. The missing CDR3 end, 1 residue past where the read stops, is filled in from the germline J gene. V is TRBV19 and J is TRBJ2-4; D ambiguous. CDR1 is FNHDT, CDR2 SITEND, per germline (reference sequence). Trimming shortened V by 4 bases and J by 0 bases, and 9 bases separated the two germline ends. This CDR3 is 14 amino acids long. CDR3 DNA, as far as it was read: TGTGCCAGCAGTCGACAACCTAGTCAAAACACCTTGTAC. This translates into CASSRQPSQNTLY. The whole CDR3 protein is CASSRQPSQNTLYF.

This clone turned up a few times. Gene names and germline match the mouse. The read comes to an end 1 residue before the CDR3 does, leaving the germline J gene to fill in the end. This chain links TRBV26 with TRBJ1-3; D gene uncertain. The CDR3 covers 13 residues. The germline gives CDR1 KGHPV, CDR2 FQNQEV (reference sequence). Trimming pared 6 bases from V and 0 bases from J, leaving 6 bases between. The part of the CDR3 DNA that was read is TGTGCCAGCAGAGCACATTCTGGAAATACGCTCTAT. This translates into CASRAHSGNTLY. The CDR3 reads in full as CASRAHSGNTLYF.

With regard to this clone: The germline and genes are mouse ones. The part of the CDR3 DNA that was read is TGTGCCAGCAGTCTGTTCACAAACTCCGACTACACC. It is translated as CASSLFTNSDYT. The full CDR3 reads CASSLFTNSDYTF. The chain joins TRBV26 to TRBJ1-2; D not certain. Read sequence stops 1 residue before the CDR3 end, and the germline J gene provides the missing end. Per germline, CDR1 KGHPV and CDR2 FQNQEV (reference sequence). The CDR3 runs to 13 residues. Trimming shortened V by 1 base and J by 0 bases, and 3 bases separated the two germline ends.

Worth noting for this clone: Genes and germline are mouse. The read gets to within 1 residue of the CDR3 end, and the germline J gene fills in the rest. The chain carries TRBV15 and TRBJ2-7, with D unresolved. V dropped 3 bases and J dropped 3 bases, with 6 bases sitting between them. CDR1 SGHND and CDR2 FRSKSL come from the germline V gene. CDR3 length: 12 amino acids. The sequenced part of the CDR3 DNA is TGTGCCAGCAGTTTGGTGGGCTATGAACAGTAC. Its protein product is CASSLVGYEQY. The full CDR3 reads CASSLVGYEQYF.

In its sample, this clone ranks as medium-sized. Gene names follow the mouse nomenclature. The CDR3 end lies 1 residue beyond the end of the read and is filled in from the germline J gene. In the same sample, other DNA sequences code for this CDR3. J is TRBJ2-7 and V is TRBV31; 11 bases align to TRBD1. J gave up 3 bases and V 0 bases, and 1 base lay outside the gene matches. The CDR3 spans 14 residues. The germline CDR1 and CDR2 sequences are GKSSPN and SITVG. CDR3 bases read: TGTGCCTGGAGTCTGGGGACAGGGGGCTATGAACAGTAC. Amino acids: CAWSLGTGGYEQY. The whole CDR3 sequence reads CAWSLGTGGYEQYF.

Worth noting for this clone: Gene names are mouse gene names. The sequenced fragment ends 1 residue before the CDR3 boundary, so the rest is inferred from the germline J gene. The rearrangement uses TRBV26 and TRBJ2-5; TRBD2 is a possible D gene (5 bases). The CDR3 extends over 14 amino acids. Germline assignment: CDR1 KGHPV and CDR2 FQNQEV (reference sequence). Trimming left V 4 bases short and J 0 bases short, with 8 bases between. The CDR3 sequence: CASSRLHNQDTQYF. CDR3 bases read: TGTGCCAGCAGTCGACTGCATAACCAAGACACCCAGTAC.

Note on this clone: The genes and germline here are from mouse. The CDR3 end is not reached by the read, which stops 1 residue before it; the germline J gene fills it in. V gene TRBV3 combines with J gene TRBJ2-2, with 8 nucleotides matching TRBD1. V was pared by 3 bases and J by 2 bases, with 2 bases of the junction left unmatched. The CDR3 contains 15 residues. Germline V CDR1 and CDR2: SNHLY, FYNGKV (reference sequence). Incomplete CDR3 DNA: TGTGCCAGCAGCTTCAGGGGGCGCAACACCGGGCAGCTCTAC. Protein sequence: CASSFRGRNTGQLY. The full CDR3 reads CASSFRGRNTGQLYF. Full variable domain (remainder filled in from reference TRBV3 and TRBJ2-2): GPKVLQIPSHQIIDMGQMVTLNCDPVSNHLYFYWYKQILGQQMEFLVNFYNGKVMEKSKLFKDQFSVERPDGSYFTLKIQPTALEDSAVYFCASSFRGRNTGQLYFGEGSKLTVL.

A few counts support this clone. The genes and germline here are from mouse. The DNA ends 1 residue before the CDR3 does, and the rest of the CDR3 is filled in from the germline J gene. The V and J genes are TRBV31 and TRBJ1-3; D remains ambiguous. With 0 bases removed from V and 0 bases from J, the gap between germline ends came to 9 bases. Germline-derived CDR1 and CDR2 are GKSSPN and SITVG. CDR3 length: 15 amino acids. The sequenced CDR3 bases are TGTGCCTGGAGTCTGAAGGGAAATTCTGGAAATACGCTCTAT. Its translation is CAWSLKGNSGNTLY. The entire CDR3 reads CAWSLKGNSGNTLYF.

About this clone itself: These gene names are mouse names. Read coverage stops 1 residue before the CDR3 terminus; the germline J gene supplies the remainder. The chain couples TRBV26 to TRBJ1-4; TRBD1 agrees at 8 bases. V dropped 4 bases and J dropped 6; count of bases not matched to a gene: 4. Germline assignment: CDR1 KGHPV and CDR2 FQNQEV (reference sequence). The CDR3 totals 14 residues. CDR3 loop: CASSPGRGHERLFF. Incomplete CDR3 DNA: TGTGCCAGCAGTCCAGGCAGGGGGCACGAAAGATTATTT.

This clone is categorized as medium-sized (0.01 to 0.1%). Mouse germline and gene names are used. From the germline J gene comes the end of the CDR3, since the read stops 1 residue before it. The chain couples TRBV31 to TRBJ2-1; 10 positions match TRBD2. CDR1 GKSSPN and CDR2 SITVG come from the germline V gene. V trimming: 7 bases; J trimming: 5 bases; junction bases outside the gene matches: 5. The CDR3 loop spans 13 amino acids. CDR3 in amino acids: CAYTDWGDAEQFF. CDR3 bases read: TGTGCCTACACTGACTGGGGGGATGCTGAGCAGTTC.